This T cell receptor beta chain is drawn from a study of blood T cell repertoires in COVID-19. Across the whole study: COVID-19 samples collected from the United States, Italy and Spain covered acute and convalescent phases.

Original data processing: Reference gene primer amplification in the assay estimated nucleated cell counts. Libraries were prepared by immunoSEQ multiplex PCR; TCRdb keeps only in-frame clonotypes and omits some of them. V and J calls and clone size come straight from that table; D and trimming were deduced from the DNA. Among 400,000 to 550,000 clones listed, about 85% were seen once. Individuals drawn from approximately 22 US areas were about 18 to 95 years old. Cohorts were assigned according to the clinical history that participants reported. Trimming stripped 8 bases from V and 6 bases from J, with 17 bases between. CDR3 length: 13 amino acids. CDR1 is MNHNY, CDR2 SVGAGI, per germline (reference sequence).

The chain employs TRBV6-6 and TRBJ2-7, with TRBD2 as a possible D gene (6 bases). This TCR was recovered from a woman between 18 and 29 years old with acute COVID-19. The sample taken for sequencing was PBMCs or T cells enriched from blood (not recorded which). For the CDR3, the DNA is TGTGCCAGCTCGGGAGACCTCTTCTCCGAGCAGTACTTC. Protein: CASSGDLFSEQYF.